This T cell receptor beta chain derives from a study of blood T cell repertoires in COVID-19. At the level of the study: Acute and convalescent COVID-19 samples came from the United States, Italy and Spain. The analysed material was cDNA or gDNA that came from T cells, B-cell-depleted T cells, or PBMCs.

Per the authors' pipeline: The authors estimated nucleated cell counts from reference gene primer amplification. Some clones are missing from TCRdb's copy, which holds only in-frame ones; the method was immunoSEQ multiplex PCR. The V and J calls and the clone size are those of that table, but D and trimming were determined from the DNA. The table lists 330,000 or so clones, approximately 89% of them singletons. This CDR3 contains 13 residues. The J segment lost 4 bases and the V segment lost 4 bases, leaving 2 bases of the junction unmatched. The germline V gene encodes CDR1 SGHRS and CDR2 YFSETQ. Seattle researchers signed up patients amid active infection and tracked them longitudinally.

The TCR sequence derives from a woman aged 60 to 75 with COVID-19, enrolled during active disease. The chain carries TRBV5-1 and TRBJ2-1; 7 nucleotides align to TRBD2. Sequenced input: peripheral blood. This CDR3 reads CASSPGLYNEQFF. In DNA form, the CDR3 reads TGCGCCAGCAGCCCGGGACTATACAATGAGCAGTTCTTC.